The clone carrying this TCR beta chain was seen just once. About 200 ng DNA, 30,000 to 35,000 T cell genomes, went into each sorted-subset replicate PCR. Method: immunoSEQ multiplex PCR; TCRdb's copy keeps in-frame clones and lacks some. Of roughly 300,000 clones listed, more than 60% were seen once; the top ten hold 10%. The sample originates from a study of shared clonotypes between healthy human individuals. Overall study context: The donors, a couple of women and a few men, were aged 18 to 49.

The CDR3 contains 14 residues. Germline V lookup: CDR1 SGHTS, CDR2 YDEGEE. The V and J ends lost 2 bases and 0 bases respectively, with 6 bases between them. The chain employs TRBV5-8 and TRBJ1-3; D gene uncertain. The sample comprised memory CD4+ T cells sorted from blood. The subset: CD45RA-negative fraction. The receptor's source is a man aged 25-45 years in good health. CDR3 DNA sequence: TGTGCCAGCAGCTTTCGGTTCTCTGGAAACACCATATATTTT. This gives the protein CASSFRFSGNTIYF.